The T cell receptor (beta chain) under discussion was sequenced for a study of post-analysis software for immune sequencing data. Findings of the study overall: Those samples that were prepared in the same batch co-clustered strongly by F measure. There were five or six TRBV segments more frequent in patients than controls, and TRBV5-6, TRBV5-1 and TRBV20-1 were among them.

Remarks on this clonotype: The antigen is unknown.

The library was made from cDNA and included unique molecular identifiers. One entry per CDR3 protein results from TCRdb running MiXCR on the PCR reads. The repertoire includes approximately 770,000 distinct CDR3 sequences, roughly 50% of them detected once, and 4.9% sits in the top ten. The germline V gene encodes CDR1 SQVTM and CDR2 ANQGSEA. The CDR3 contains 14 residues. This receptor was obtained from a girl aged 10 to 17 with multiple sclerosis. V is TRBV29-1 and J is TRBJ2-1; D gene ambiguous. The DNA matches TRBJ2-7 better at its end, which makes the J call doubtful. Material for sequencing was blood. The CDR3 DNA reads as TGCAGCGTTGACCCCGAGGCAGTATACAATGAGCAGTACTTC. This gives the protein CSVDPEAVYNEQYF.